The source of this T cell receptor beta chain is a study of cytomegalovirus exposure and HLA in healthy donors. With regard to this clone: Its antigen is unidentified.

Germline loops: CDR1 SGDLS, CDR2 YYNGEE. V lost 0 bases and J 4 bases, leaving 16 bases between the germline ends. The CDR3 sequence is 17 residues long. Study-level results: Later findings reportedly placed an Asian-associated ancestry cluster below the approximately 670-donor mean for N-insertions. The authors listed about 170 TCR beta chains as cytomegalovirus-associated.

The PCR had 60 Vbeta and 13 Jbeta primers. Under the authors' procedure: As a later analysis found, there were 70 million to 80 million unique TCR beta chains, of which 8.5 million to 14 million were shared. This table comes from immunoSEQ multiplex PCR, and its TCRdb copy is limited to in-frame clones, with some not included. Clonal size and the V and J genes are those of that table, whereas D and trimming came from the DNA. This table has more than 150,000 clones, 84% appearing once. The receptor was isolated from a boy aged 10-17 years in good health and CMV-seronegative. The V gene is TRBV9, the J gene TRBJ1-4; D possibly corresponds to TRBD1 (5 bases). Specimen: PBMCs. The CDR3 here is CASSVGGGTVYNEKLFF. The DNA of the CDR3 is TGTGCCAGCAGCGTAGGGGGAGGGACGGTCTATAATGAAAAACTGTTTTTT.